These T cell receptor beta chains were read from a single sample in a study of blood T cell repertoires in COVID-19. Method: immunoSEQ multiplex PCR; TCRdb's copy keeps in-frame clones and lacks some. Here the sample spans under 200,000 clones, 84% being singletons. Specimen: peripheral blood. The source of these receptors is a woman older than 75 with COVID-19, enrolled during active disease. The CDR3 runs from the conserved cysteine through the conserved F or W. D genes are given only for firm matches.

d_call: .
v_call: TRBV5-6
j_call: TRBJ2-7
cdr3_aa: CASSLDRKAYEQYF
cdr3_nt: TGTGCCAGCAGCTTGGACAGGAAGGCCTACGAGCAGTACTTC

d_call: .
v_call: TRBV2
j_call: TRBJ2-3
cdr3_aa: CASRLIAGGTQYF
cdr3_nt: TGTGCCAGCAGGCTAATAGCAGGAGGTACGCAGTATTTT

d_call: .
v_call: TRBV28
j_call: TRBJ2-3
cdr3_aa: CASSPIGSTDTQYF
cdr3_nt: TGTGCCAGCAGTCCCATCGGGAGCACAGATACGCAGTATTTT

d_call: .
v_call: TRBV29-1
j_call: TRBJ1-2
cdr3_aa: CSVVSPTGRYGYTF
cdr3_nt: TGCAGCGTTGTATCCCCCACAGGGAGATATGGCTACACCTTC

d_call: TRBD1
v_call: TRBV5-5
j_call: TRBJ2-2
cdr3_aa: CASTRLGGRGLANTGELFF
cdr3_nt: TGTGCCAGCACCAGACTTGGGGGCAGGGGGCTAGCGAACACCGGGGAGCTGTTTTTT

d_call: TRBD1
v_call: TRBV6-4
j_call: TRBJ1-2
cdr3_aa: CASSGGQGVGYTF
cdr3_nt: TGTGCCAGCAGTGGGGGACAGGGAGTAGGCTACACCTTC

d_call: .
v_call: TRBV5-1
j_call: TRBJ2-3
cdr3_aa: CASSFTGSNQLTQYF
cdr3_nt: TGCGCCAGCAGCTTCACAGGGTCTAACCAACTTACGCAGTATTTT

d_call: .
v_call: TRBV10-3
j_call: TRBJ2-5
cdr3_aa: CAISSRLNPLVAQYF
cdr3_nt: TGTGCCATCAGTTCGAGACTAAACCCGTTGGTGGCCCAGTACTTC

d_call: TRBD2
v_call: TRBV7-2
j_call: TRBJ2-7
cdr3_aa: CASSYSGGAYEQYF
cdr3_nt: TGTGCCAGCAGCTATAGCGGGGGGGCCTACGAGCAGTACTTC

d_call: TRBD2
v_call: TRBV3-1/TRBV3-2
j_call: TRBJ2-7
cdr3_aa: CASSPTGLAAVRQYF
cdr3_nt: TGTGCCAGCAGCCCGACGGGACTAGCGGCGGTAAGGCAGTACTTC

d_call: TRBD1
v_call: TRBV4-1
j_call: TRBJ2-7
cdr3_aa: CASSQGTGYTEAVQYF
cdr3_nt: TGCGCCAGCAGCCAAGGGACAGGGTACACCGAGGCGGTGCAGTACTTC

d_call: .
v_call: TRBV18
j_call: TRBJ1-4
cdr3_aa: CARDTAGEKLFF
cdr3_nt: TGTGCCCGCGACACGGCCGGTGAAAAACTGTTTTTT

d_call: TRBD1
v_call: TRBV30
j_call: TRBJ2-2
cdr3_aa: CAWAGTGEPGELFF
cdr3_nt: TGTGCCTGGGCCGGGACAGGGGAGCCCGGGGAGCTGTTTTTT

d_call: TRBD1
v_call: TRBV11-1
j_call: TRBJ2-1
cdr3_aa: CASSLVGQKEYNEQFF
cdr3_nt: TGTGCCAGCAGCTTAGTGGGACAGAAAGAGTACAATGAGCAGTTCTTC

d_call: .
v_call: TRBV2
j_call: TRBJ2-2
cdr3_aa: CASSRLANTGELFF
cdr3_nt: TGTGCCAGCAGCAGACTAGCGAACACCGGGGAGCTGTTTTTT

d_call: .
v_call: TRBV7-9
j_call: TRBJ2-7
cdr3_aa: CASSSPGGNEQYF
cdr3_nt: TGTGCCAGCAGCTCCCCTGGGGGCAACGAGCAGTACTTC

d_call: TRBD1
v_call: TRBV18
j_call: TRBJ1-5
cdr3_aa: CASSPPGTGEQPQHF
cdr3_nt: TGTGCCAGCTCACCGCCCGGGACAGGGGAACAGCCCCAGCATTTT

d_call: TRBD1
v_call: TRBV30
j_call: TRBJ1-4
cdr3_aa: CAWSSHPGQGRDPGGEKLFF
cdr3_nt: TGTGCCTGGAGTTCTCATCCGGGACAGGGAAGAGACCCGGGGGGGGAAAAACTGTTTTTT

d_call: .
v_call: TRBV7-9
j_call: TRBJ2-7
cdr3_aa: CASSRFQGPEQYF
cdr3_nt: TGTGCCAGCAGCCGTTTTCAGGGTCCCGAGCAGTACTTC

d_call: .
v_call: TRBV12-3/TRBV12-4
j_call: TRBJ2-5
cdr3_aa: CASSLNGETQYF
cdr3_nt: TGTGCCAGCAGTTTAAACGGGGAGACCCAGTACTTC

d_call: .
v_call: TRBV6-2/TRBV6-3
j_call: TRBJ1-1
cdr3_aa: CASSDYTEAFF
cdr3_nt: TGTGCCAGCAGCGACTACACTGAAGCTTTCTTT

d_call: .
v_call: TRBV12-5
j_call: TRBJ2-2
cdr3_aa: CASGFGAGEARELFF
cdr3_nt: TGTGCTAGTGGTTTTGGGGCAGGGGAAGCGAGGGAGCTGTTTTTT

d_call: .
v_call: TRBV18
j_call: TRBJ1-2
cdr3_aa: CASSPNYDSGYTF
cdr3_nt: TGTGCCAGCTCACCAAACTACGACTCTGGCTACACCTTC